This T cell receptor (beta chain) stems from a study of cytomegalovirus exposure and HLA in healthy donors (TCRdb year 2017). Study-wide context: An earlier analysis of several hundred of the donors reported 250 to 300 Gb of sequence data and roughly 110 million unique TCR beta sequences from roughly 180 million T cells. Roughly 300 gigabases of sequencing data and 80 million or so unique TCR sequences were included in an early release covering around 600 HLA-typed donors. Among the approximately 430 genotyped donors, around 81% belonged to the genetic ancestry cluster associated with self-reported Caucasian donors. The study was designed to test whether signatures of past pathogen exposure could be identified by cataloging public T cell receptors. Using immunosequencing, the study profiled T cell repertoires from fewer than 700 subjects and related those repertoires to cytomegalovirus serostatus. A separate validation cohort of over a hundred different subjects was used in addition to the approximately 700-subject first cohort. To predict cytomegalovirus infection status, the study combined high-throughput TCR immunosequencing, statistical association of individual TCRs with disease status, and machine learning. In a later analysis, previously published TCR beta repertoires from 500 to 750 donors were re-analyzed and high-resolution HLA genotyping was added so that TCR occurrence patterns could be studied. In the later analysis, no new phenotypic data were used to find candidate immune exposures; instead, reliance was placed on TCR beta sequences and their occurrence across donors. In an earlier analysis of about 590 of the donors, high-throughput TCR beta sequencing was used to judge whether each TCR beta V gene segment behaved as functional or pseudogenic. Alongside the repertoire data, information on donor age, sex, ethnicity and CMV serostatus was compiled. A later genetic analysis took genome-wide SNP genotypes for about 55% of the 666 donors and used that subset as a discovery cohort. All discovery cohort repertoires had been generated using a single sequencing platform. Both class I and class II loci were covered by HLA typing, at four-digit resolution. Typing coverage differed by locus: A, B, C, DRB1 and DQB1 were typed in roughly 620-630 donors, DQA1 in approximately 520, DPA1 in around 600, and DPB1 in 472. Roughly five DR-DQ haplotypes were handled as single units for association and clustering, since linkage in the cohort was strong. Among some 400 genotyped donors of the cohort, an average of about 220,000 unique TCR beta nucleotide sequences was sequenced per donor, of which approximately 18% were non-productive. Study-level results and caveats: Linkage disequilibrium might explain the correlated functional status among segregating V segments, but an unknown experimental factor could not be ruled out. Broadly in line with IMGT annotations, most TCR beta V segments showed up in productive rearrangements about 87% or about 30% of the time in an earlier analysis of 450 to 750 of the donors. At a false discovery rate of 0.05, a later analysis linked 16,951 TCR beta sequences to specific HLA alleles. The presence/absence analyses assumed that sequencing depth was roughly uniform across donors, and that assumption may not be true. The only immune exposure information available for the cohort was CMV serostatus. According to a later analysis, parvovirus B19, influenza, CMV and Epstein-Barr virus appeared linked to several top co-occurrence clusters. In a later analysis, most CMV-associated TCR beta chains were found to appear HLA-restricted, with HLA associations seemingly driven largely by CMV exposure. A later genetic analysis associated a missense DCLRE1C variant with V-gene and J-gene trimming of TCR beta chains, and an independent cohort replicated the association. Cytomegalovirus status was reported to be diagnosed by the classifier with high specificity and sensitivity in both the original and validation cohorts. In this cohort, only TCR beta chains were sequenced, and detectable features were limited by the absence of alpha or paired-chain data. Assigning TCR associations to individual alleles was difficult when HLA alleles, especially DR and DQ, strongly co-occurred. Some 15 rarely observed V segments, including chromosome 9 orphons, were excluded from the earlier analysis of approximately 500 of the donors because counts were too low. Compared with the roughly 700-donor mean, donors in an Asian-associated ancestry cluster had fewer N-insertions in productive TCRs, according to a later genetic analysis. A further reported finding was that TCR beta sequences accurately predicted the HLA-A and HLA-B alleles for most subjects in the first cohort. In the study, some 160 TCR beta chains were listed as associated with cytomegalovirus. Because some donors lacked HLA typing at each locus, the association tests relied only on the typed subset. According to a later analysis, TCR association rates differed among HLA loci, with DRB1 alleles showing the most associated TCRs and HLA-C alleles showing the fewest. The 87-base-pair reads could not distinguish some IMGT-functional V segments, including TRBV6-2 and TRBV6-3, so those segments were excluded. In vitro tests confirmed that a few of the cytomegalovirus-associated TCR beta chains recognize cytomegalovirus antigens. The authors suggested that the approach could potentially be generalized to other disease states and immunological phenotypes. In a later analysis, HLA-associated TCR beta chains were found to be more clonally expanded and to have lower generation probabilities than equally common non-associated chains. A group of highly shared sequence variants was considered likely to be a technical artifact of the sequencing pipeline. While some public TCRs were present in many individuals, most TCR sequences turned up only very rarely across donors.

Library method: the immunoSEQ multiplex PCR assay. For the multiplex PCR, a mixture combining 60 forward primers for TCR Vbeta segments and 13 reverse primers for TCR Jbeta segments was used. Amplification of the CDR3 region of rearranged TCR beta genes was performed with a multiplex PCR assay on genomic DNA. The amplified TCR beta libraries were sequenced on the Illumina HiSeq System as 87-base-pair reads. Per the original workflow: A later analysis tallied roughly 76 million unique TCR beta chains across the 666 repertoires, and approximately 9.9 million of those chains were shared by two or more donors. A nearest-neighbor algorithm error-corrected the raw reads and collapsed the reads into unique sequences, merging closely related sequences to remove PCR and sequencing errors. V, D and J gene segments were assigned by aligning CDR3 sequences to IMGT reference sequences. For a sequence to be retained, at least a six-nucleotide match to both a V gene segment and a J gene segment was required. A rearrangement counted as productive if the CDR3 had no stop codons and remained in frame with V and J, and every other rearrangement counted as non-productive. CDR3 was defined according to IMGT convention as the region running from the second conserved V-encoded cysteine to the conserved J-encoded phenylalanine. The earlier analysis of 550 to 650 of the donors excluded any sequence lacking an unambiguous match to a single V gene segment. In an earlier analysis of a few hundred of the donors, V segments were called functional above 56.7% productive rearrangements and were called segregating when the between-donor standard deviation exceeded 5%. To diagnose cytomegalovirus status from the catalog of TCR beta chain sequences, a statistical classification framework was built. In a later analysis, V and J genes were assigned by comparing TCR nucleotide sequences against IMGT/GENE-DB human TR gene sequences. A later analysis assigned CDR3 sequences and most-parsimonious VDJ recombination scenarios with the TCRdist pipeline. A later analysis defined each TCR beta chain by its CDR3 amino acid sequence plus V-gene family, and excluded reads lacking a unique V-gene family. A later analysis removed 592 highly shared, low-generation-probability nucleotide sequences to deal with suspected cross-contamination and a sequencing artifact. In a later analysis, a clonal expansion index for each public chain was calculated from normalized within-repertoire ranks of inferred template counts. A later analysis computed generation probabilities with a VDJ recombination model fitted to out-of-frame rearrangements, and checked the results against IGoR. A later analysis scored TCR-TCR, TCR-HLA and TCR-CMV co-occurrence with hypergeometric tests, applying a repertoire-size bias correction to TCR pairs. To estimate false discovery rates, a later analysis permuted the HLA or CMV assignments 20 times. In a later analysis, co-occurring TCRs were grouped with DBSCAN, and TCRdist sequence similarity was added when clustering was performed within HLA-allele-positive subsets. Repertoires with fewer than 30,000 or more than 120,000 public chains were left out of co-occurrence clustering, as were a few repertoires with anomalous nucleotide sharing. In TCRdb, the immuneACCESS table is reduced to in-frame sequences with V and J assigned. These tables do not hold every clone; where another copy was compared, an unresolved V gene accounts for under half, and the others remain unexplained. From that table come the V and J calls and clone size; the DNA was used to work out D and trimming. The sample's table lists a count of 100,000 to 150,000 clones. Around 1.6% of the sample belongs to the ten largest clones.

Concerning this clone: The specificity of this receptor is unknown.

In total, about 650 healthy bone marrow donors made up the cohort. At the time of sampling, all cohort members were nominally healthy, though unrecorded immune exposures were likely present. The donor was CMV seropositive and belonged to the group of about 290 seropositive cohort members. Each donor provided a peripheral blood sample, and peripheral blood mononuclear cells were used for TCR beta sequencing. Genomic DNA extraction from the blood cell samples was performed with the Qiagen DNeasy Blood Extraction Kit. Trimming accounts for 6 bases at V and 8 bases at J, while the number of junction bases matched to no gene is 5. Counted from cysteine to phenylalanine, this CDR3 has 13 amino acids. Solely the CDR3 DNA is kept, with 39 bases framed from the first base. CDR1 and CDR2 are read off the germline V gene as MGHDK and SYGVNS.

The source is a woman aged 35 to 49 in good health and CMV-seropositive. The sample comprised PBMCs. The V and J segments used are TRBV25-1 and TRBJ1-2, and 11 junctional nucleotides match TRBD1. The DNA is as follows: TGTGCCAGCAGCGGGACAGGGGGAGAAGGCTACACCTTC. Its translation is CASSGTGGEGYTF.